The TCR beta chain under discussion was sequenced for a study of ipilimumab plus nivolumab after autologous stem cell transplantation. General study findings and limits: TCR repertoire, Treg phenotype and gut microbiota reportedly support more study of this approach.

Patients received nivolumab 3 mg/kg at weeks 1, 4, 7, 10, then fortnightly to week 26. J gave up 4 bases and V 4 bases, and 7 bases lay outside the gene matches. CDR1 and CDR2 (germline): MNHEY, SVGAGI. This CDR3 is built from 15 residues. The table came from immunoSEQ multiplex PCR; TCRdb's copy has only in-frame clones and leaves some out. The sample contains over 80,000 clones, nearly 85% of which appear only once. As concerns this clone: Its antigen is not identified.

V usage is TRBV6-5 and J usage is TRBJ1-5; TRBD1 aligns across 7 bases. This sample comprised PBMCs, obtained in a trial of ipilimumab plus nivolumab as post-transplant consolidation. The source is a male donor with diffuse large B-cell lymphoma. The CDR3 DNA follows: TGTGCCAGCAGTTCGGTATCAGGGGGAAATCAGCCCCAGCATTTT. It yields the protein CASSSVSGGNQPQHF.